One sample yielded the 20 T cell receptor beta chains listed below, sequenced in a study of neurological immune-mediated disorders. Each CDR3 protein is one row after TCRdb ran MiXCR on the 5' RACE reads. The sample yields some 50,000 distinct CDR3 sequences, roughly 2% seen once. The sample was PBMCs. These receptors were obtained from a woman between 40 and 55 years old with multiple sclerosis.

This clonotype was recorded at least ten times. The CDR3 reads CASSYSGGPNTGELFF. In nucleotides, the CDR3 is TGTGCCAGCAGTTACTCTGGGGGGCCCAACACCGGGGAGCTGTTTTTT. The chain couples TRBV6-5 to TRBJ2-2, with D tentatively TRBD1 or TRBD2 (6 bases each). V was shortened by 0 bases and J by 2 bases, with 10 bases between the two germline ends. Per germline, CDR1 MNHEY and CDR2 SVGAGI. The CDR3 is made up of 16 amino acids.

This clonotype was seen ten or more times. J is TRBJ2-5 and V is TRBV20-1, with no clear D. V lost 5 bases to trimming and J lost 5 bases, with 18 bases between them. Germline CDR1 and CDR2: DFQATT and SNEGSKA (reference sequence). The length of the CDR3 is 14 residues. CDR3 coding DNA: TGCAGTGCTCCCCTTGGGCTTCACGGGGAGACCCAGTACTTC. Encoded protein: CSAPLGLHGETQYF.

This clonotype was seen repeatedly, ten times or more. The V gene is TRBV20-1, the J gene TRBJ2-5; D not certain. There are 13 residues in the CDR3. V lost 0 bases and J lost 3, with 8 bases in between. Germline loops: CDR1 DFQATT, CDR2 SNEGSKA (reference sequence). The CDR3 loop reads CSAREGNKETQYF. The CDR3, as DNA: TGCAGTGCTAGAGAGGGCAACAAAGAGACCCAGTACTTC.

This clonotype has ten or more counts. This chain uses TRBV19 with TRBJ2-2; D is ambiguous. With 3 bases removed from V and 7 bases from J, the gap between germline ends came to 6 bases. CDR3 length: 12 amino acids. The V gene's germline CDR1 is LNHDA and CDR2 SQIVND (reference sequence). CDR3 in amino acids: CASSILSGELFF. The CDR3 coding sequence is TGTGCCAGTAGTATCTTGAGCGGGGAGCTGTTTTTT. Together with reference TRBV19 and TRBJ2-2, the CDR3 gives the full variable domain: DGGITQSPKYLFRKEGQNVTLSCEQNLNHDAMYWYRQDPGQGLRLIYYSQIVNDFQKGDIAEGYSVSREKKESFPLTVTSAQKNPTAFYLCASSILSGELFFGEGSRLTVL.

This clonotype appeared many times. The chain combines TRBV6-5 with TRBJ1-2, with D possibly being TRBD1 (6 bases). CDR1 is MNHEY, CDR2 SVGAGI, per germline. Between the trimmed V and J ends, which lost 2 bases and 7 bases, there was a span of 17 bases. This CDR3 region has 15 residues. As DNA, the CDR3 is TGTGCCAGCAGTTACGATTACAGGGTAACTGGTGGCTACACCTTC. Translation: CASSYDYRVTGGYTF.

This clonotype was detected many times. This sequence joins TRBV7-9 and TRBJ1-3; TRBD1 matches at 10 bases. The CDR3 covers 15 residues. The germline V gene encodes CDR1 SEHNR and CDR2 FQNEAQ (reference sequence). With 3 bases clipped from V and 2 bases from J, the junction kept 1 base outside the gene matches. The CDR3 DNA reads TGTGCCAGCAGCTTGGGGACAGGGGCTGGAAACACCATATATTTT. Translated, it gives CASSLGTGAGNTIYF. Full variable domain (missing parts from reference TRBV7-9 and TRBJ1-3): DTGVSQNPRHKITKRGQNVTFRCDPISEHNRLYWYRQTLGQGPEFLTYFQNEAQLEKSRLLSDRFSAERPKGSFSTLEIQRTEQGDSAMYLCASSLGTGAGNTIYFGEGSWLTVV.

This clonotype occurred many times. CDR3 in amino acids: CSAGQGAGGYTF. CDR3 nucleotides: TGCAGTGCGGGACAGGGGGCGGGCGGCTACACCTTC. The chain joins TRBV20-1 to TRBJ1-2; 12 bases map to TRBD1. In germline, CDR1 is DFQATT, CDR2 SNEGSKA (reference sequence). The CDR3 runs 12 residues. J was trimmed by 8 bases and V by 6 bases; bases with no gene match: 4.

A remark on this clonotype: This may arise from a read error, as a much more abundant clone is one base away. The final CDR3 position lacks the conserved phenylalanine or tryptophan, pointing to a likely read error. J is TRBJ1-2 and V is TRBV5-1; 9 bases line up with TRBD1. The ends lost 3 bases at V and 7 bases at J; junction bases unmatched: 7. Germline CDR1 is SGHRS and CDR2 is YFSETQ. The CDR3 runs 14 residues. Here the CDR3 DNA reads TGCGCCAGCAGCTCCGCCGGACAGGGGTTTGGCTACACCGTC. Translation: CASSSAGQGFGYTV.

This clonotype has a count of ten or more. This chain joins TRBV20-1 and TRBJ2-7, with TRBD1 identical over 8 bases. The CDR3 runs to 14 residues. Germline CDR1 reads DFQATT; CDR2 reads SNEGSKA (reference sequence). The chain's CDR3 is CRDGKGQATSEQYF. The CDR3 DNA reads as TGCAGAGACGGGAAGGGACAGGCAACATCCGAGCAGTACTTC.

In its sample, this clonotype was seen many times. The chain is built from TRBV7-2 and TRBJ1-1, with D unclear. CDR1 SGHTA and CDR2 FQGNSA come from the germline V gene. The CDR3 loop spans 13 amino acids. Trimming removed 5 bases at V and 1 base at J, with 8 bases between. This CDR3 is CASSPYGNTEAFF. CDR3 bases: TGTGCCAGCAGCCCATATGGGAACACTGAAGCTTTCTTT. The full variable domain, its missing parts supplied by reference TRBV7-2 and TRBJ1-1, is GAGVSQSPSNKVTEKGKDVELRCDPISGHTALYWYRQSLGQGLEFLIYFQGNSAPDKSGLPSDRFSAERTGGSVSTLTIQRTQQEDSAVYLCASSPYGNTEAFFGQGTRLTVV.

The sample holds many counts of this clonotype. The chain links TRBV6-6 to TRBJ2-2, with no clear D. Germline loops: CDR1 MNHNY, CDR2 SVGAGI (reference sequence). V lost 5 bases to trimming and J lost 1 base, with 14 bases between them. The CDR3 covers 16 residues. Here the CDR3 reads CASSHTAARNTGELFF. The CDR3 nucleotides read TGTGCCAGCAGTCACACGGCCGCCAGGAACACCGGGGAGCTGTTTTTT.

This clonotype was observed many times. The chain couples TRBV20-1 to TRBJ1-3; D not certain. The CDR3 is made up of 13 amino acids. The germline V and J ends were trimmed by 4 bases and 5 bases, with 12 bases remaining between them. Germline assignment: CDR1 DFQATT and CDR2 SNEGSKA (reference sequence). This CDR3 reads CSAISGLRNTIYF. The CDR3 DNA follows: TGCAGTGCTATTTCCGGGCTAAGAAACACCATATATTTT.

In this sample, this clonotype turned up many times. V usage is TRBV5-1 and J usage is TRBJ1-1; TRBD1 aligns across 7 bases. The CDR3 runs 14 residues. J lost 1 base, V lost 4 bases, and 4 bases had no gene match. Germline V gives CDR1 SGHRS, CDR2 YFSETQ. The CDR3 coding sequence is TGCGCCAGCAGCCCAGGGACAGCGAACACTGAAGCTTTCTTT. It specifies CASSPGTANTEAFF.

This clonotype was seen repeatedly, ten times or more. This chain uses TRBV5-1 with TRBJ2-2; the match to TRBD1 covers 8 bases. The CDR3 extends over 15 amino acids. In germline, CDR1 is SGHRS, CDR2 YFSETQ. Losses at the gene ends were 4 bases for V and 4 bases for J; bases not matched to a gene: 6. The CDR3 sequence is CASSMTGDGTGELFF. The CDR3 coding sequence is TGCGCCAGCAGCATGACAGGGGATGGCACCGGGGAGCTGTTTTTT.

Ten or more counts support this clonotype. The CDR3, as DNA: TGCGCCAGCAGCTTGGAGGAGGTCTCGGCCTACGAGCAGTACTTC. It is translated as CASSLEEVSAYEQYF. The chain is built from TRBV5-1 and TRBJ2-7, with TRBD2 as a possible D gene (5 bases). The CDR3 length is 15 residues. Trimming took 0 bases from V and 2 from J, leaving 12 bases between them. CDR1 is SGHRS, CDR2 YFSETQ, per germline.

This clonotype was picked up many times. The rearrangement uses TRBV5-1 and TRBJ2-3; no firm D call. Trimming cost V 0 bases and J 0 bases, with 8 bases left between them. This CDR3 contains 15 residues. Germline V gene data show CDR1 as SGHRS and CDR2 as YFSETQ. Here the CDR3 DNA reads TGCGCCAGCAGCTTGGCGGGTTTTAGCACAGATACGCAGTATTTT. Amino acids: CASSLAGFSTDTQYF.

This clonotype appeared many times. The chain employs TRBV9 and TRBJ1-6; 7 bases fit TRBD1. CDR3 size: 16 residues. V trimming: 3 bases; J trimming: 8 bases; junction bases outside the gene matches: 11. Germline CDR1 and CDR2: SGDLS and YYNGEE. CDR3 coding DNA: TGTGCCAGCAGCGACAACAGGGGAAGGGGGCATTCACCCCTCCACTTT. It translates to CASSDNRGRGHSPLHF.

This clonotype was counted ten times or more. This sequence joins TRBV12-3 or TRBV12-4 and TRBJ2-7; D remains unclear. V was shortened by 3 bases and J by 5 bases, with 8 bases between the two germline ends. This CDR3 is built from 12 residues. CDR3 bases: TGTGCCAGCAGTTTCATAGGGAACGAGCAGTACTTC. Amino acids: CASSFIGNEQYF.

In this sample, this clonotype turned up many times. The chain uses TRBV5-1 and TRBJ1-2, with 11 nucleotides matching TRBD1. Germline assignment: CDR1 SGHRS and CDR2 YFSETQ. Unmatched junction bases numbered 4, after V lost 4 bases and J lost 5 bases. This CDR3 is 14 amino acids long. CDR3 nucleotide sequence: TGCGCCAGCAGCCCGGGACAGGGGGTGTATGGCTACACCTTC. It is translated as CASSPGQGVYGYTF.

This clonotype was recorded at least ten times. The V and J genes are TRBV24-1 and TRBJ2-1, with 7 bases aligning to TRBD2. This CDR3 is built from 19 residues. With V trimmed by 1 base and J by 4 bases, 15 bases remained unmatched. CDR1 is KGHDR, CDR2 SFDVKD, per germline. CDR3 sequence (DNA): TGTGCCACCAGTGATTTTGTTGAAGTTCGGGGGGTCCCGTACAATGAGCAGTTCTTC. This sequence encodes CATSDFVEVRGVPYNEQFF.